The entry below gives a single T cell receptor (beta chain) sequence along with its context. The data originate from a study of molecular identifiers for immune sequencing clone quantification. V lost 1 base and J 4 bases, leaving 10 bases between the germline ends. From germline, CDR1 is MDHEN and CDR2 SYDVKM. The CDR3 has 14 amino acids. TCR libraries were built in bulk with a published protocol and specific TCR primers. MiXCR, applied by TCRdb to the PCR reads, yields one record per CDR3 protein. This sample carries 80,000 to 130,000 distinct CDR3 sequences, under 40% of them seen once, and the ten largest clones take 4% to 4.5%. The sorting of naive CD8 T cells used the CD8+CD4-CCR7+CD45RA+ phenotype.

The sample taken for sequencing was naive CD8+ T cells from blood, with Jurkat cell RNA spiked in. Subset of the sample: FACS-sorted CD8+CD4-CCR7+CD45RA+ naive T cells. The rearrangement links TRBV28 to TRBJ1-2; perhaps TRBD1 as D (5 bases). The origin of this receptor is a human donor in good health. Some libraries in this study had Jurkat cell RNA spiked in. The CDR3 sequence is CASSLLQGGYGYTF. The CDR3 DNA sequence: TGTGCCAGCAGTTTATTGCAGGGTGGCTATGGCTACACCTTC.